One and the same sample provided the 18 T cell receptor beta chains below, sequenced in a study of cytomegalovirus exposure and HLA in healthy donors. The repertoire was sequenced with immunoSEQ multiplex PCR; TCRdb's copy has only in-frame clones and lacks some. The sample consists of 250,000 to 300,000 clones, around 90% of them appearing once. The specimen was PBMCs. The origin of the receptors is a woman younger than 30 in good health and CMV-seronegative.

CDR3 amino acids: CASSLLTADNEQFF. The CDR3 DNA is TGCGCCAGCAGCTTGTTGACAGCAGACAATGAGCAGTTCTTC. V gene TRBV5-1 combines with J gene TRBJ2-1, with D possibly being TRBD1 (5 bases). This CDR3 is built from 14 residues. Germline lookup yields CDR1 SGHRS and CDR2 YFSETQ. V shed 1 base and J shed 5 bases, with 10 bases lying between them.

The chain is built from TRBV7-3 and TRBJ2-3, with a possible D match to TRBD2 (6 bases). The germline gives CDR1 SGHTA, CDR2 FQGTGA. Trimming cost V 1 base and J 4 bases, with 12 bases left between them. The CDR3 extends over 15 amino acids. As DNA, the CDR3 is TGTGCCAGCAGCTTAATGGGCGGGGCCGCAGATACGCAGTATTTT. Translating gives CASSLMGGAADTQYF.

V and J are TRBV5-5 and TRBJ2-7, with D possibly being TRBD1 (6 bases). The CDR3 is made up of 15 amino acids. CDR1 SGHKS and CDR2 YYEKEE come from the germline V gene (reference sequence). Between the trimmed V and J ends, which lost 0 bases and 0 bases, there was a span of 10 bases. The CDR3, as DNA: TGTGCCAGCAGCTTGGCACAGGGATTCTCCTACGAGCAGTACTTC. Amino acids: CASSLAQGFSYEQYF.

CDR3 DNA: TGTGCCAGCAGTCTACAGGGGTTGACAGATACGCAGTATTTT. This encodes CASSLQGLTDTQYF. This chain connects TRBV27 to TRBJ2-3; TRBD1 matches 7 bases. Germline V gene sequence: CDR1 MNHEY, CDR2 SMNVEV (reference sequence). Trimming at V came to 5 bases and at J to 3 bases, leaving 5 bases not matched to a gene. CDR3 size: 14 residues.

The chain carries TRBV6-1 and TRBJ1-3; no clear D gene. Trimming pared 5 bases from V and 2 bases from J, leaving 7 bases between. Germline CDR1 MNHNS, CDR2 SASEGT. There are 13 residues in the CDR3. As DNA, the CDR3 is TGTGCCAGCAGTCAGACAACTGGAAACACCATATATTTT. Its protein product is CASSQTTGNTIYF.

The V gene is TRBV4-1, the J gene TRBJ2-1, with 7 bases that match TRBD2. This CDR3 is built from 14 residues. Trimming removed 0 bases from V and 9 bases from J; junction bases left unmatched: 5. Germline CDR1 MGHRA, CDR2 YSYEKL. The CDR3 bases are TGCGCCAGCAGCCAAGATATCGGCGGGGGTGAGCAGTTCTTC. The encoded protein is CASSQDIGGGEQFF.

V and J are TRBV23-1 and TRBJ2-1, with TRBD1 matching 9 bases. TRBV23-1 is an ORF for which the function is uncertain. J was trimmed by 13 bases and V by 5 bases; bases with no gene match: 15. This CDR3 has 15 residues. CDR3 in DNA: TGCGCCAGCAGTTTAACAGGGGGCGGGGGCCCCTCCCAGTTCTTC. It yields the protein CASSLTGGGGPSQFF.

The gene calls are TRBV7-2 and TRBJ2-7, with TRBD1 matching over 8 bases. The CDR3 spans 13 residues. The junction had 1 base not matched to a gene; V was cut back by 4 bases and J by 2 bases. In germline, CDR1 is SGHTA, CDR2 FQGNSA. CDR3 coding DNA: TGTGCCAGCAGCTGGACAGGGACCTACGAGCAGTACTTC. This encodes CASSWTGTYEQYF.

The chain has TRBV7-8 and TRBJ1-1; D is unclear. The CDR3 runs to 15 residues. The germline CDR1 and CDR2 sequences are SGHVS and FQNEAQ. V lost 6 bases and J lost 1, with 15 bases in between. The CDR3 loop is CASRIEAAGNTEAFF. The CDR3 nucleotides are TGTGCCAGCAGAATAGAGGCGGCGGGGAACACTGAAGCTTTCTTT.

This clone has only one observation. This rearrangement joins TRBV1 to TRBJ1-1. TRBV1 is assigned pseudogene status. The CDR3 spans 11 residues. The CDR3 loop is CTSSQTPEAFF. CDR3 coding DNA: TGCACCAGCAGCCAGACTCCTGAAGCTTTCTTT.

The chain joins TRBV2 to TRBJ1-1; D gene unclear. V lost 2 bases, J lost 1 base, and 8 bases lay in between. CDR1 and CDR2 from the germline V gene are SNHLY and FYNNEI. This CDR3 region has 14 residues. The CDR3 DNA reads as TGTGCCAGCAGTGAAAGTTGGAGGAACACTGAAGCTTTCTTT. Residues: CASSESWRNTEAFF.

The rearrangement uses TRBV10-3 and TRBJ2-5; no firm D call. The V gene lost 2 bases and the J gene lost 5 bases, with 12 bases spanning the gap. Germline CDR1 reads ENHRY; CDR2 reads SYGVKD. This CDR3 has 14 residues. CDR3 nucleotides: TGTGCCATCAGTGAGCGGCAGATGGAGGAGACCCAGTACTTC. Translation: CAISERQMEETQYF.

V usage is TRBV6-5 and J usage is TRBJ2-3; weak D call: TRBD2 (5 bases). Germline CDR1 MNHEY, CDR2 SVGAGI. Trimming left V 5 bases short and J 1 base short, with 10 bases between. This CDR3 spans 14 amino acids. DNA for the CDR3: TGTGCCAGCAGTGGTGAGGGCGGCACAGATACGCAGTATTTT. Its translation is CASSGEGGTDTQYF.

The V and J genes are TRBV27 and TRBJ1-1, with D possibly being TRBD1 (6 bases). V was pared by 4 bases and J by 3 bases, with 9 bases between. CDR1 is MNHEY and CDR2 is SMNVEV in the germline V gene (reference sequence). This CDR3 spans 13 amino acids. The CDR3 nucleotides read TGTGCCAGCAGTTCCAGGGGTGACACTGAAGCTTTCTTT. This sequence encodes CASSSRGDTEAFF.

V and J are TRBV5-1 and TRBJ2-5; 7 nucleotides align to TRBD1. Germline trimming cut 4 bases from V and 0 bases from J; bases unmatched to any gene: 3. Looked up from germline, CDR1 is SGHRS and CDR2 is YFSETQ. The CDR3 is 14 amino acids. The CDR3 spells CASSPRGYQETQYF. CDR3 bases: TGCGCCAGCAGCCCCAGGGGGTACCAAGAGACCCAGTACTTC.

The chain carries TRBV9 and TRBJ1-4; possibly TRBD1 for D (6 bases). CDR3 length equals 14 residues. Germline CDR1 SGDLS, CDR2 YYNGEE. V lost 2 bases, J lost 8 bases, and 13 bases lay in between. The CDR3 DNA reads TGTGCCAGCAGCGTCGGCAGGGGTTGGGAAAAACTGTTTTTT. This translates into CASSVGRGWEKLFF.

V is TRBV21-1 and J is TRBJ2-3; TRBD1, the table's D call, lacks a check against the DNA. TRBV21-1 is designated a pseudogene. The CDR3 loop spans 16 amino acids. The CDR3 DNA is TGTGCCAGCAGCACAAAAGGGGGACAGTTCATAGATACGCAGTATTTT. It encodes CASSTKGGQFIDTQYF.

The count of this clone is one. The genes are TRBV27 and TRBJ2-3; 11 bases are a match to TRBD2. V lost 5 bases and J lost 6; bases outside the gene matches: 7. This CDR3 region has 15 residues. Per the germline V gene, CDR1 is MNHEY and CDR2 is SMNVEV (reference sequence). DNA for the CDR3: TGTGCCAGCAGTCTTCGACTAGCGGGGAGTGATACGCAGTATTTT. This encodes CASSLRLAGSDTQYF.